The following is a TCR beta chain sequence with its context. The antigen this receptor binds is unknown. Per-base qualities were not stored, and no clone one base away is much larger. The library was generated by 5' RACE. The sequencing machine was an Illumina HiSeq 2500. The second PCR ran for about 6 to 11 cycles and used a J-beta primer mix along with a sample-barcoded 5' primer. Each TCR beta cDNA molecule received a unique molecular identifier from a template-switch 5' adaptor carrying 12 random nucleotides. Each sample yielded at least 2.5 million CDR3-containing paired-end reads. All of the RNA was converted into first-strand cDNA using the Mint cDNA synthesis kit, with a TRBC-specific oligonucleotide serving as the primer. Following uracil-DNA glycosylase treatment, all cDNA underwent a first 18-cycle PCR with the universal primers M1SS and BC2_uni_R. The original methods were these. Normalization of each sample was performed by random selection of 1 million high-quality reads, each carrying a distinct molecular identifier. Instead of being binned into consensus sequences, reads that shared molecular identifiers were thrown out. MiTCR, set to a Q25 quality threshold and the strictest error-elimination algorithm, was used for CDR3 identification, clonotype clustering and error correction. A nonparametric unseen species model with Euler transformation was used to estimate a lower bound on total TCR beta diversity. In-frame beta chains were kept once TCRdb had trimmed the public reads at Q25 with fastp and called clones with MiXCR. For every CDR3 protein sequence, its rows merge into one entry that carries the most common genes and DNA. What appears here as the V and J calls and clone size reflects TCRdb's work, not the paper's. In all, the sample holds 700,000 or so distinct CDR3 sequences, and over 40% of those were seen once. Around 30% of the sample comes from the top ten.

The donors were roughly 39 Caucasian individuals from Russia, aged roughly 6 to 90 years, who were systemically healthy. Each donor gave approximately 10 milliliters of peripheral blood, collected into EDTA-treated Vacutainer tubes. Ficoll-Paque density-gradient centrifugation was used to isolate PBMCs, with at least 6.5 million obtained per sample. Total RNA was extracted from PBMCs with Trizol reagent, with at least 5.5 micrograms obtained per sample. Naive CD45RAhigh/CD27high T cell percentages were measured by flow cytometry on a PBMC aliquot from every donor. The record originates from a study of blood T cells in healthy people across ages (dated by TCRdb to 2013 to 2016). Notes on the research overall: In model experiments, template switching captured about one uniquely barcoded TCR beta cDNA molecule for every two T cells. Age-related changes in TCR beta repertoire diversity were measured in the study by deep sequencing normalized with unique cDNA molecular identifiers. Four age groups were formed from the donors: young (average 16 years), middle-aged (less than 40), aged (more than 55) and long-lived (82). To avoid experimental bias, donors of different ages were randomly spread across the sequencing lanes. Two additional independent replicas of 1 million unique cDNA reads from the same blood draw were analyzed for two donors (one aged 18 to 29 and one aged 80 or older). The study at large found these results: Conclusive comparison of naive and antigen-experienced compartments was prevented by the profiling of bulk unsorted PBMCs. Observed TCR beta diversity per million T cells fell roughly linearly with age, and a significant reduction was already apparent by age around 40. The CMV infection status of donors was not known, potentially confounding age-related changes in expanded clonotypes. Compared with the aged group, the long-lived group had more naive CD4+ T cells, fewer expanded clones and increased TCR diversity, suggesting age selection. A strong correlation was found between observed TCR beta diversity and the percentage of naive T cells measured by flow cytometry. Total diversity estimates from one million sequenced T cells were considered lower bounds and underestimates.

The CDR3, from cysteine to phenylalanine, totals 15 residues. Only the CDR3 DNA is retained, 45 bases long and in frame from the first base. Cut back by 9 bases and 0 bases, the V and J ends lie 16 bases apart. From a lookup of the germline V gene, CDR1 and CDR2 are MNHEY and SVGEGT. The chain joins TRBV6-2 or TRBV6-3 to TRBJ2-3, with TRBD1 tentatively as D gene (5 bases match). The receptor comes from a man older than 75 in good health. The sample comprised blood. This receptor has the CDR3 CASQTDTRSTDTQYF. Here is the DNA: TGTGCCAGTCAGACAGATACCAGAAGCACAGATACGCAGTATTTT.